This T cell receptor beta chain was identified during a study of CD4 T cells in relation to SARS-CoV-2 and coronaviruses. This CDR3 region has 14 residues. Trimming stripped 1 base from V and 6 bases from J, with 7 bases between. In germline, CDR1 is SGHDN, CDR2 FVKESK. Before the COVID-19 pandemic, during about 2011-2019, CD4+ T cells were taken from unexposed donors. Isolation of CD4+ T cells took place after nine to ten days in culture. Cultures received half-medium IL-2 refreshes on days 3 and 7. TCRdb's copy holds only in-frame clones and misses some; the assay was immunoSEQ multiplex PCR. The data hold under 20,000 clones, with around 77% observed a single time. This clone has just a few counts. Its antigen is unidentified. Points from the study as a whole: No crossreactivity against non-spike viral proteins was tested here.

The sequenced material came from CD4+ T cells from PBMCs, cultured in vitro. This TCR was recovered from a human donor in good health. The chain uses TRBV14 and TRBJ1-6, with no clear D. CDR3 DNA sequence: TGTGCCAGCAGCCAAGCAGCGTTTAATTCACCCCTCCACTTT. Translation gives CASSQAAFNSPLHF.